The 13 T cell receptor beta chains below all came from one sample that was sequenced in a study of shared clonotypes between healthy human individuals. Produced via immunoSEQ multiplex PCR; TCRdb's table is partial and in-frame only. This table holds hundreds of thousands of clones, 73% found once. The sample comprised memory CD4+ T cells sorted from blood. The sample's subset: CD45RA-negative fraction. Source of these receptors: a woman aged 30 to 39 in good health.

This chain uses TRBV19 with TRBJ1-5, with 12 bases that match TRBD1. Germline loops: CDR1 LNHDA, CDR2 SQIVND (reference sequence). V shed 7 bases and J 6 bases; nucleotides not matched to a gene: 7. The CDR3 consists of 15 residues. For the CDR3, the DNA is TGTGCCAGTATGGGGACAGGGGGCGCGAGTCAGCCCCAGCATTTT. Its protein is CASMGTGGASQPQHF.

As for this clone: It differs at one base from a far larger clone, so likely a read error. This chain links TRBV14 with TRBJ1-4, with 7 positions matching TRBD1. The germline V gene has CDR1 SGHDN and CDR2 FVKESK. This CDR3 comprises 15 residues. The CDR3 sequence: CASSPGQVFNEELFF. CDR3 DNA: TGTGCCAGCAGCCCTGGACAGGTGTTTAATGAAGAACTGTTTTTT.

The gene calls are TRBV29-1 and TRBJ2-1, with 12 nucleotides matching TRBD2. The trim removed 4 bases at V and 7 bases at J, leaving 5 bases unmatched. CDR1 is SQVTM, CDR2 ANQGSEA, per germline. The length of the CDR3 is 14 residues. The DNA of the CDR3 is TGCAGCGTTGGACTAGCGGGAGTGGGGAATGAGCAGTTCTTC. It translates to CSVGLAGVGNEQFF.

As to this clone: The sample has other DNA sequences that encode this CDR3 too. As DNA, the CDR3 is TGTGCCAGCAGCTCCCGACAGGACAGCACAGATACGCAGTATTTT. It codes for CASSSRQDSTDTQYF. The chain couples TRBV7-2 to TRBJ2-3; TRBD1 is a possible D gene (6 bases). There are 15 residues in the CDR3. V gave up 4 bases and J gave up 0 bases, with 11 bases separating them. Per the germline V gene, CDR1 is SGHTA and CDR2 is FQGNSA.

This chain joins TRBV5-1 and TRBJ2-1; 8 positions agree with TRBD2. V shed 0 bases, J shed 8 bases, and the junction held 7 bases outside the gene matches. From germline, CDR1 is SGHRS and CDR2 YFSETQ. This CDR3 has 15 amino acids. For the CDR3, the DNA is TGCGCCAGCAGCTTGGAAGTAGCGGGACTCGATGAGCAGTTCTTC. This codes for CASSLEVAGLDEQFF.

This chain's CDR3 is CASSDGGTRSPISYEQYF. CDR3 in DNA: TGTGCCAGCAGTGACGGGGGGACCCGCTCCCCGATCTCCTACGAGCAGTACTTC. The chain has TRBV2 and TRBJ2-7; 7 nucleotides agree with TRBD2. V lost 3 bases, J lost 0 bases, and 14 bases stayed unmatched. Germline CDR1 and CDR2: SNHLY and FYNNEI. The CDR3 consists of 18 residues.

The chain links TRBV7-2 to TRBJ2-2, with D possibly being TRBD1 or TRBD2 (5 bases each). The CDR3 sequence is 16 residues long. Per germline, CDR1 SGHTA and CDR2 FQGNSA. V shed 4 bases and J shed 4 bases, with 16 bases lying between them. CDR3 sequence: CASSWRAGLGTGELFF. The DNA for the CDR3 is TGTGCCAGCAGCTGGCGGGCAGGGTTGGGCACCGGGGAGCTGTTTTTT.

The chain couples TRBV19 to TRBJ1-4, with D hard to call. This CDR3 has 15 residues. Germline V CDR1 and CDR2: LNHDA, SQIVND (reference sequence). V was trimmed by 5 bases and J by 0 bases, leaving 10 bases between them. CDR3 region: CASSVQHATNEKLFF. For the CDR3, the DNA is TGTGCCAGTAGTGTACAGCATGCAACTAATGAAAAACTGTTTTTT.

V is TRBV10-3 and J is TRBJ1-5, with a possible D match to TRBD1 (6 bases). Germline assignment: CDR1 ENHRY and CDR2 SYGVKD. Trimming left V 2 bases short and J 7 bases short, with 12 bases between. This CDR3 is 14 amino acids long. CDR3 sequence reads: CAISEAGGGQPQHF. CDR3 coding DNA: TGTGCCATCAGTGAGGCAGGAGGGGGGCAGCCCCAGCATTTT.

The chain has TRBV10-3 and TRBJ1-1, with TRBD1 matching 9 bases. With 6 bases clipped from V and 7 bases from J, the junction kept 15 bases outside the gene matches. The CDR3 consists of 16 residues. CDR1 and CDR2 (germline): ENHRY, SYGVKD. Written as DNA, the CDR3 is TGTGCCATCAGCGAATTAGGACAGGGGCCTGGATATGAAGCTTTCTTT. This encodes CAISELGQGPGYEAFF.

The rearrangement links TRBV6-1 to TRBJ2-7, with D perhaps TRBD1 (6 bases). V shed 7 bases and J shed 5 bases, with 12 bases lying between them. The CDR3 totals 12 residues. CDR1 and CDR2 from the germline V gene are MNHNS and SASEGT. The chain's CDR3 is CASIQGQDEQYF. DNA of the CDR3: TGTGCCAGCATCCAGGGGCAGGACGAGCAGTACTTC.

The chain is built from TRBV5-4 and TRBJ2-2, with unresolved D. The germline V gene encodes CDR1 SGHNT and CDR2 YYREEE (reference sequence). This CDR3 is built from 14 residues. Trimming left V 5 bases short and J 0 bases short, with 8 bases between. CDR3 DNA: TGTGCCAGCAGGTCAGAAGCGAACACCGGGGAGCTGTTTTTT. This codes for CASRSEANTGELFF.

The rearrangement links TRBV27 to TRBJ1-1; 9 bases line up with TRBD1. This CDR3 comprises 15 residues. Per the germline V gene, CDR1 is MNHEY and CDR2 is SMNVEV (reference sequence). The trim removed 5 bases at V and 3 bases at J, leaving 7 bases unmatched. The CDR3 reads CASSPPRDRDTEAFF. Written as DNA, the CDR3 is TGTGCCAGCAGTCCACCCCGGGACAGGGACACTGAAGCTTTCTTT.